The 4 T cell receptor beta chains in this list originate from one sample, sequenced in a study of STAT3 mutations in large granular lymphocyte leukemia. Broader study findings: At least one immunodominant TCR beta clonotype appeared in every T-cell large granular lymphocyte leukemia patient.

Repertoires were generated with immunoSEQ multiplex PCR, while TCRdb's copy carries only in-frame clones and drops some. The sample records roughly 46,000 clones, around 80% being singletons. Their antigen targets remain unknown. Sequencing used PBMCs. The receptors were sampled from a human donor with T large granular lymphocyte leukemia. Some clones in this sample may be carry-over from other donors' samples.

V usage is TRBV5-6 and J usage is TRBJ2-5; D might be TRBD2 (5 bases). With 2 bases removed from V and 2 bases from J, the gap between germline ends came to 7 bases. The germline V gene has CDR1 SGHDT and CDR2 YYEEEE. This CDR3 has 13 residues. The CDR3 loop is CASSFRTQETQYF. CDR3 DNA: TGTGCCAGCAGCTTTCGGACTCAAGAGACCCAGTACTTC.

The rearrangement joins TRBV11-2 to TRBJ2-7; either TRBD1 or TRBD2 may fit D (6 bases each). The CDR3 runs 16 residues. Between the trimmed V and J ends, which lost 0 bases and 0 bases, there was a span of 12 bases. CDR1 is SGHAT, CDR2 FQNNGV, per germline. This CDR3 is CASSLDGGRISYEQYF. CDR3 sequence (DNA): TGTGCCAGCAGCTTAGACGGGGGCCGCATCTCCTACGAGCAGTACTTC.

This chain joins TRBV4-3 and TRBJ2-5; D perhaps matches TRBD2 (6 bases). The germline V gene encodes CDR1 LGHNA and CDR2 YSLEER. V was trimmed by 1 base and J by 7 bases, leaving 10 bases between them. The CDR3 loop spans 13 amino acids. The CDR3 coding sequence is TGCGCCAGCAGCCAAGGGCTAGCGCCGACCCAGTACTTC. Translating it yields CASSQGLAPTQYF.

The chain couples TRBV5-4 to TRBJ2-7, with TRBD2 as a possible D gene (5 bases). Per germline, CDR1 SGHNT and CDR2 YYREEE (reference sequence). V dropped 0 bases and J dropped 5 bases, with 12 bases sitting between them. The CDR3 sequence is 14 residues long. CDR3 amino acids: CASSLGAVGDEQYF. As DNA, the CDR3 is TGTGCCAGCAGCTTGGGAGCGGTTGGCGACGAGCAGTACTTC.